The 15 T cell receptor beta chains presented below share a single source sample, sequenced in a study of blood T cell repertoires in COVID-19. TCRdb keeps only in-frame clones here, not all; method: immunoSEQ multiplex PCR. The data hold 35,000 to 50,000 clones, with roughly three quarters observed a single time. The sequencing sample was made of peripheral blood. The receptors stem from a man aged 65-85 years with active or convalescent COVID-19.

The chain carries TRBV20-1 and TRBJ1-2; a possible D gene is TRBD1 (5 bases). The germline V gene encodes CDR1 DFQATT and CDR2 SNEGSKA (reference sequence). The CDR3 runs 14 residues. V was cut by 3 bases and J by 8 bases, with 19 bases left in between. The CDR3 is CSASDLREYRGYTF. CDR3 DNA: TGCAGTGCTAGTGACCTCAGGGAATATAGGGGCTACACCTTC.

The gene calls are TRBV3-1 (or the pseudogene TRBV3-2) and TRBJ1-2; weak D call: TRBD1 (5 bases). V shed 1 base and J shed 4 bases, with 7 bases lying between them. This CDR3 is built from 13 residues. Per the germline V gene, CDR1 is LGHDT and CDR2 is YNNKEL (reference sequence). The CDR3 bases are TGTGCCAGCAGCCAAGGCGGGGGCTATGGCTACACCTTC. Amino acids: CASSQGGGYGYTF.

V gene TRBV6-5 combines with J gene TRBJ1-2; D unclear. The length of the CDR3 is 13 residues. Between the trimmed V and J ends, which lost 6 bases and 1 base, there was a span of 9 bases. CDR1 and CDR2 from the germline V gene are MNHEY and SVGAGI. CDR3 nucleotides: TGTGCCAGCAGGGGAGAGAATAACTATGGCTACACCTTC. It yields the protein CASRGENNYGYTF.

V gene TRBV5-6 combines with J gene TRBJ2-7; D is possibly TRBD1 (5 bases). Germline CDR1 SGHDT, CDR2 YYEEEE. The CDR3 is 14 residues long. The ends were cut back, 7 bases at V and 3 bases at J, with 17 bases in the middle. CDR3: CASSQGGFYYEQYF. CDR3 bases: TGTGCCAGCTCTCAGGGTGGTTTCTACTACGAGCAGTACTTC.

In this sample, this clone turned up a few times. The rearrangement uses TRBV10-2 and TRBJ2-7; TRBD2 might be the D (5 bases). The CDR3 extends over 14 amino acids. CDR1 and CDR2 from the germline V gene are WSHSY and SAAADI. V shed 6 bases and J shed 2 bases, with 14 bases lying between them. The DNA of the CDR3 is TGCGCCAGCAGGACCGACGCGGGCACCTACGAGCAGTACTTC. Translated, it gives CASRTDAGTYEQYF.

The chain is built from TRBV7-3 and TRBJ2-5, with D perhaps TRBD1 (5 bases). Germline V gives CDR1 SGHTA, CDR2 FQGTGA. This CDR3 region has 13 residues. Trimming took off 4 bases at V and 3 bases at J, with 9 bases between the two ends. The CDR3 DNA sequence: TGTGCCAGCAGCTCCCTAGGGGAAGAGACCCAGTACTTC. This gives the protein CASSSLGEETQYF.

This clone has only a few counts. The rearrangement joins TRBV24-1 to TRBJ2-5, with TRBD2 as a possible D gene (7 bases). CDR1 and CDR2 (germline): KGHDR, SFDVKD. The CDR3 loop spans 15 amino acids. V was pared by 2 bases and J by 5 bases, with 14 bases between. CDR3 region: CATSDSAGGLETQYF. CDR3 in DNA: TGTGCCACCAGTGATTCCGCCGGGGGGCTGGAGACCCAGTACTTC.

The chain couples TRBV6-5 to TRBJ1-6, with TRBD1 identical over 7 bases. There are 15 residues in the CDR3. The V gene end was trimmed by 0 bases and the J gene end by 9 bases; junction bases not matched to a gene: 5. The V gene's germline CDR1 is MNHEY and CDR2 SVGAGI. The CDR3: CASSYSYRGGSPLHF. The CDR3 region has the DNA TGTGCCAGCAGTTACTCGTACAGGGGCGGTTCACCCCTCCACTTT.

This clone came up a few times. CDR3 nucleotides: TGTGCCAGCATTACCGGGGGGGTAGGCTACACCTTC. As protein: CASITGGVGYTF. The chain couples TRBV28 to TRBJ1-2; D may be TRBD1 (5 bases). The CDR3 contains 12 residues. Deletions cut 7 bases from V and 8 bases from J, with 14 bases between. Looked up from germline, CDR1 is MDHEN and CDR2 is SYDVKM.

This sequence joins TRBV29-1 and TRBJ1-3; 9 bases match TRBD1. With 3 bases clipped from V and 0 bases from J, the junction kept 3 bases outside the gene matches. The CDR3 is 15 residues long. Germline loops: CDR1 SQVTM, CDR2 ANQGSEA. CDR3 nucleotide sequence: TGCAGCGTTGATTCGGGACAGGGCTCTGGAAACACCATATATTTT. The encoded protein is CSVDSGQGSGNTIYF.

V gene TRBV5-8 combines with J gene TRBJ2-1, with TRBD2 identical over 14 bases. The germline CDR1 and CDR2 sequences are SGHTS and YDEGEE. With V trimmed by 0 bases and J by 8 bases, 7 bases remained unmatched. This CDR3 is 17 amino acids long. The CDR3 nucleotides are TGTGCCAGCAGCTTGGGGGCGCGACTAGCGGGAGGGGATGAGCAGTTCTTC. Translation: CASSLGARLAGGDEQFF.

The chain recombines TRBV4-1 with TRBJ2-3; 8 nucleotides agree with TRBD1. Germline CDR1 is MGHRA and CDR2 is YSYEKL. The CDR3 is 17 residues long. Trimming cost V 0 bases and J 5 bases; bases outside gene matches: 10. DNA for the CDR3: TGCGCCAGCAGCCAAGAAGTAAGGGGGACAGGTTTAGATACGCAGTATTTT. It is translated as CASSQEVRGTGLDTQYF.

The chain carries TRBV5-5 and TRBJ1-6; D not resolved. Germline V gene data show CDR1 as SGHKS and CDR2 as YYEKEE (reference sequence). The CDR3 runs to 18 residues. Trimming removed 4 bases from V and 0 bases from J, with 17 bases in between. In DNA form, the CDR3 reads TGTGCCAGCAGCCAAAATCCGGGATTCAGCTCCTATAATTCACCCCTCCACTTT. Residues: CASSQNPGFSSYNSPLHF.

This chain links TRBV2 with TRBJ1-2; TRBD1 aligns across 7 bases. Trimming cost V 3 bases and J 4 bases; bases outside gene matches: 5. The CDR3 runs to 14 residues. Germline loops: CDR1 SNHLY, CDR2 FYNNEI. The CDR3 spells CASSEAGGVYGYTF. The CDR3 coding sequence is TGTGCCAGCAGTGAGGCAGGGGGAGTCTATGGCTACACCTTC.

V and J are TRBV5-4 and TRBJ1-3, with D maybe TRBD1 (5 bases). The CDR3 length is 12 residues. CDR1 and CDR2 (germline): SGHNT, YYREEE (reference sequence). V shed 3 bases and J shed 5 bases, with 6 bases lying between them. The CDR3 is CASSSDRNTIYF. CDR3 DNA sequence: TGTGCCAGCAGCTCGGACAGAAACACCATATATTTT.